This T cell receptor (beta chain) derives from a study of T-cell memory formation after mild COVID-19. On the study more broadly: There were largely donor-specific TCR clusters. Study results and caveats: The appearance of some responding clones in pre-infection memory suggested that cross-reactive memory joined. Among CD4+ contracting clones, most were CM and EM, and CD8+ ones EMRA.

A 5'RACE reaction primed in the constant segment made cDNA libraries of TCR alpha and TCR beta, and these carried sample barcodes and UMIs. TCRdb called the 5' RACE reads again in MiXCR, with one record for every CDR3 protein. Among more than 110,000 distinct CDR3 sequences listed, 13% to 15% were seen once. J lost 4 bases, V lost 3 bases, and 8 bases had no gene match. The CDR3 sequence is 16 residues long. From germline, CDR1 is SGHVS and CDR2 FQNEAQ. The table lists this clonotype with a few counts. Antigen specificity is unknown. The source is an adult woman who had mild COVID-19 (a few samples of this study predate the infection). Cell type and time point are not known. The V gene is TRBV7-8, the J gene TRBJ2-3; 9 nucleotides align to TRBD1. Sequencing input: PBMCs or a T cell subset sorted from them (not recorded which). The CDR3 here is CASSFPTGGAADTQYF. The DNA of the CDR3 is TGTGCCAGCAGCTTCCCCACAGGGGGCGCGGCAGATACGCAGTATTTT.